Listed below are T cell receptor beta chains from one sample, sequenced in a study of T cells in localized non-small cell lung cancer. Profiling relied on immunoSEQ multiplex PCR, and the TCRdb table lists in-frame clones only, not all of them. The data hold fewer than 12,000 clones, with roughly half observed a single time. Sequences were derived from lymph node tissue, sampled before any cancer treatment. The receptors originated from a woman aged 40-70 years with stage II squamous cell lung carcinoma. Each CDR3 is given without its conserved first and last residue.

v_call cdr3_aa
TRBV11-3 ASSFITANQPQH
TRBV19 ASEGQGSSGANVLT
TRBV29-1 SVGPSVRVTDTQY
TRBV28 ASSRLIGGYT
TRBV19 ASPRQGGWTEAF
TRBV30 AWSVVLLPLSGANVLT
TRBV11-3 ASSLSAYNSPLH
TRBV6-8 ASRRGQGEGPQH
TRBV9 ASTQGMWQPQH
TRBV9 ASRGWEYTIY
TRBV10-1 ASSPIADTGELF
TRBV2 ASSEVRYGYT
TRBV29-1 SVAVTQGRVAEQY
TRBV6-8 ASSAPRDRGGGATNEKLF
TRBV6-4 ASSEEAPRSSYNEQF
TRBV18 ASSQLTGYENTGELF
TRBV28 ASSEHRAGTEAF
TRBV29-1 SVPRGGNQPQH